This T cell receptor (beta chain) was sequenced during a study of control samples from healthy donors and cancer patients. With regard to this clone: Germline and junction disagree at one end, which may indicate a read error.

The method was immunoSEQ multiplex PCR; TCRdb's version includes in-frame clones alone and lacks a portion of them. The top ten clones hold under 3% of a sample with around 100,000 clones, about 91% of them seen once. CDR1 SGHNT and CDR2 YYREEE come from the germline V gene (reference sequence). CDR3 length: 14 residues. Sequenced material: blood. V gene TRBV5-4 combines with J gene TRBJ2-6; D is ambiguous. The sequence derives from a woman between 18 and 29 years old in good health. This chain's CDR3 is CASTDGPGANVLTF. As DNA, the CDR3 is TGTGCCAGCACTGATGGACCTGGAGCCAACGTCCTGACTTTC. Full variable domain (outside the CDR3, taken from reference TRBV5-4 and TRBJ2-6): ETGVTQSPTHLIKTRGQQVTLRCSSQSGHNTVSWYQQALGQGPQFIFQYYREEENGRGNFPPRFSGLQFPNYSSELNVNALELDDSALYLCASTDGPGANVLTFGAGSRLTVL.